This T cell receptor (beta chain) was recorded in a study of T cells in Graves' hyperthyroidism and ophthalmopathy. The TCR beta CDR3 regions underwent amplification using RNA transcripts as the source. When the TCR CDR3 underwent first-round RT-PCR, the HTBI primer set was used. TCRdb used MiXCR to reprocess the multiplex PCR reads, holding one entry per CDR3 protein. Of 500,000 or so distinct CDR3 sequences in the sample, 17% are singletons; the top ten hold 17%. Many counts were recorded for this clonotype. The germline gives CDR1 SGHDN, CDR2 FVKESK. The CDR3 covers 15 residues. V lost 0 bases and J lost 3, with 12 bases in between.

This TCR was sampled from a woman aged 18-29 years with Graves' ophthalmopathy. This chain connects TRBV14 to TRBJ2-7; tentatively, D is TRBD1 (6 bases). The sample was blood. The CDR3 sequence: CASSQDPTGFYEQYF. The CDR3 region has the DNA TGTGCCAGCAGCCAAGACCCCACAGGGTTCTACGAGCAGTACTTC.